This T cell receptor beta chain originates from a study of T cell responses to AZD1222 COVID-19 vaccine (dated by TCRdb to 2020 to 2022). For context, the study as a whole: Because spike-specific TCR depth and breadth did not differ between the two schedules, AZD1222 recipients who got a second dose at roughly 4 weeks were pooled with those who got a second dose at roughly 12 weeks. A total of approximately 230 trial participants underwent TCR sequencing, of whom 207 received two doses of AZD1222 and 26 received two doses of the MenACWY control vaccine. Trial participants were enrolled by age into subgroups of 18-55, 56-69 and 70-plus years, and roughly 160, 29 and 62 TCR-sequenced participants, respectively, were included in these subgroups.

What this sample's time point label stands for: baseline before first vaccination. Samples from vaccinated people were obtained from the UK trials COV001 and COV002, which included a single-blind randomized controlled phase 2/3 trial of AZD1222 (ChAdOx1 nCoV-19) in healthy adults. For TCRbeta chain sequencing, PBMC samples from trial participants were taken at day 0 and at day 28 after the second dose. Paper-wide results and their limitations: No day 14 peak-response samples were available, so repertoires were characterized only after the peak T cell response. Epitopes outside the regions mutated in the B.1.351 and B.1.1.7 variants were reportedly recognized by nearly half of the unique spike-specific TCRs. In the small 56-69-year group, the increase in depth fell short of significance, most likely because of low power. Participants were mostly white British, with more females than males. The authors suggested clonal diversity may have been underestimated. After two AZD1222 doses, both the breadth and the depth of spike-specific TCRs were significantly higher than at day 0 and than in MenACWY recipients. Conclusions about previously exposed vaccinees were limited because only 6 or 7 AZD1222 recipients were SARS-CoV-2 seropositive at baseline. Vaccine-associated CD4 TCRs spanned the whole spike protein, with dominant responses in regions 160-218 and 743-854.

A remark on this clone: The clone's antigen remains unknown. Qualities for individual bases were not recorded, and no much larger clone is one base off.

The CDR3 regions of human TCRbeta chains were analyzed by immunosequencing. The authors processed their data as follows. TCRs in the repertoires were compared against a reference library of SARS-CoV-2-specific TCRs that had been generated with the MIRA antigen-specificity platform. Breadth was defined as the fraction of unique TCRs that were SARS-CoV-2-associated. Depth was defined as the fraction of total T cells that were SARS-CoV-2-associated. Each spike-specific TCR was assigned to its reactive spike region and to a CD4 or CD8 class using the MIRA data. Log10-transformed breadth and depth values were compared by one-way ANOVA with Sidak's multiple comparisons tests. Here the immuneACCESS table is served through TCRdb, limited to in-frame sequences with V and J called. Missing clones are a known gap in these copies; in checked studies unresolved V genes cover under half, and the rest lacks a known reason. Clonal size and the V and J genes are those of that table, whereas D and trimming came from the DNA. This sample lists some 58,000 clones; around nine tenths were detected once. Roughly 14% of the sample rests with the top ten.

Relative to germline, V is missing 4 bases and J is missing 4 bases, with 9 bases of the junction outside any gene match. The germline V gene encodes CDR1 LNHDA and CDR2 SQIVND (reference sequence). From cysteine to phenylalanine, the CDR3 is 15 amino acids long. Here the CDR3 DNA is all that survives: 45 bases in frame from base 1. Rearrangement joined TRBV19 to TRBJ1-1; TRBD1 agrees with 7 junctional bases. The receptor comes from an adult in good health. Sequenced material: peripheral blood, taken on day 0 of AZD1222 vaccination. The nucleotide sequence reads TGTGCCAGTAGTACCCAGACAGGGCAGGTCACTGAAGCTTTCTTT. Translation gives CASSTQTGQVTEAFF.